The 27 T cell receptor beta chains presented below share a single source sample, sequenced in a study of a mutant IDH1 vaccine in newly diagnosed glioma. Sequencing used immunoSEQ multiplex PCR; TCRdb keeps in-frame clones, though not all of them. The table has around 51,000 clones, 78% seen once. Specified time point: week 5, during vaccination. What each vaccine dose contained was 300 ug of mutant IDH1 20-mer peptide, accompanied by topical imiquimod. Their antigens remain unidentified. The sequencing here drew on PBMCs, taken from a glioma patient whose treatment included an IDH1 peptide vaccine. The receptors derive from a woman aged 40 to 49 with glioma.

J is TRBJ2-3 and V is TRBV4-1; TRBD1 agrees at 9 bases. The CDR3 totals 17 residues. From germline, CDR1 is MGHRA and CDR2 YSYEKL. The ends lost 4 bases at V and 6 bases at J; junction bases unmatched: 14. The CDR3 sequence is CASSRDSPGQGLDTQYF. CDR3 bases: TGCGCCAGCAGCCGAGATAGCCCCGGACAGGGGTTGGATACGCAGTATTTT.

This clone was detected only a few times. The chain recombines TRBV19 with TRBJ1-5, with 7 bases aligning to TRBD1. The germline CDR1 and CDR2 sequences are LNHDA and SQIVND (reference sequence). The V segment lost 7 bases and the J segment 5 bases; nucleotides outside the gene matches: 5. This CDR3 is 13 amino acids long. DNA of the CDR3: TGTGCCAGTACTGACAGGGTCCATCAGCCCCAGCATTTT. Its protein is CASTDRVHQPQHF.

This clone was counted a few times. The V gene is TRBV4-3, the J gene TRBJ2-1; the match to TRBD2 covers 10 bases. Germline V gives CDR1 LGHNA, CDR2 YSLEER. This CDR3 comprises 15 residues. J was trimmed by 9 bases and V by 3 bases; bases with no gene match: 8. The CDR3 nucleotides are TGCGCCAGCAGCCAGAGGTCGGGACTAGCGAGTGAGCAGTTCTTC. Its protein product is CASSQRSGLASEQFF.

This clone was observed once. The rearrangement joins TRBV7-2 to TRBJ2-1, with unresolved D. V shed 2 bases and J shed 0 bases, with 5 bases lying between them. This CDR3 is built from 14 residues. Germline V lookup: CDR1 SGHTA, CDR2 FQGNSA. The CDR3 DNA reads TGTGCCAGCAGCTTAATAAGCTCCTACAATGAGCAGTTCTTC. This sequence encodes CASSLISSYNEQFF.

The J gene is TRBJ2-5, the V gene TRBV4-2, with 8 bases identical to TRBD2. Germline lookup yields CDR1 LGHNA and CDR2 YNFKEQ. The length of the CDR3 is 17 residues. Trimming removed 0 bases from V and 4 bases from J; junction bases left unmatched: 10. CDR3 in DNA: TGTGCCAGCAGCCAAGAACAACTAGCGGCTGGGGGAGAGACCCAGTACTTC. Translation: CASSQEQLAAGGETQYF.

The chain joins TRBV4-1 to TRBJ2-3; 10 positions match TRBD2. The CDR3 loop spans 16 amino acids. J lost 5 bases, V lost 5 bases, and 10 bases had no gene match. Germline CDR1 and CDR2: MGHRA and YSYEKL. This chain's CDR3 is CASSFRSGGVGDTQYF. The CDR3 DNA follows: TGCGCCAGCAGCTTCCGCAGCGGGGGGGTGGGAGATACGCAGTATTTT.

The chain carries TRBV4-3 and TRBJ2-7, with D perhaps given as TRBD1 or TRBD2 (5 bases each). Germline CDR1 is LGHNA and CDR2 is YSLEER. The V and J ends lost 0 bases and 3 bases respectively, with 12 bases between them. This CDR3 spans 15 amino acids. CDR3 nucleotides: TGCGCCAGCAGCCAAGATGGCCGGGGCTTCTACGAGCAGTACTTC. It encodes CASSQDGRGFYEQYF.

The J gene is TRBJ2-3, the V gene TRBV4-2; D may be TRBD2 (6 bases). Trimming shortened V by 4 bases and J by 0 bases, and 17 bases separated the two germline ends. Germline CDR1 is LGHNA and CDR2 is YNFKEQ. This CDR3 is 17 amino acids long. In DNA form, the CDR3 reads TGTGCCAGCAGCCTTACCGGGACGGGGGATAGCACAGATACGCAGTATTTT. This codes for CASSLTGTGDSTDTQYF.

This clone was counted once. The CDR3 DNA reads TGTGCCTGGAATTTAGCGGGGGCTTCGGGCGAGCAGTACTTC. Translation: CAWNLAGASGEQYF. This chain uses TRBV30 with TRBJ2-7, with 9 nucleotides matching TRBD2. The CDR3 is made up of 14 amino acids. V lost 4 bases and J lost 6; bases outside the gene matches: 10. Germline-derived CDR1 and CDR2 are GTSNPN and SVGIG (reference sequence).

This clone was counted once. This sequence joins TRBV4-3 and TRBJ2-2; 9 nucleotides align to TRBD1. CDR3 size: 16 residues. The V gene end was trimmed by 3 bases and the J gene end by 5 bases; junction bases not matched to a gene: 7. Per germline, CDR1 LGHNA and CDR2 YSLEER. The CDR3 reads CASSQRPGTGTGELFF. As DNA, the CDR3 is TGCGCCAGCAGCCAGCGTCCCGGGACAGGGACCGGGGAGCTGTTTTTT.

The chain is built from TRBV5-4 and TRBJ2-7, with D unclear. The CDR3 has 13 residues. Trimming took off 5 bases at V and 5 bases at J, with 14 bases between the two ends. Germline CDR1 SGHNT, CDR2 YYREEE (reference sequence). The chain's CDR3 is CASRPMARDEQYF. In DNA form, the CDR3 reads TGTGCCAGCAGACCAATGGCCCGGGACGAGCAGTACTTC.

This clone has just a few counts. The chain has TRBV6-1 and TRBJ2-3; no definite D call. Per the germline V gene, CDR1 is MNHNS and CDR2 is SASEGT. Deletions cut 3 bases from V and 1 base from J, with 5 bases between. The length of the CDR3 is 13 residues. CDR3 sequence reads: CASSEPGTDTQYF. The CDR3 DNA follows: TGTGCCAGCAGTGAGCCAGGCACAGATACGCAGTATTTT.

The chain links TRBV9 to TRBJ2-2; D gene ambiguous. V was shortened by 3 bases and J by 4 bases, with 10 bases between the two germline ends. The CDR3 is made up of 14 amino acids. Germline CDR1 reads SGDLS; CDR2 reads YYNGEE. CDR3 protein: CASSATVFTGELFF. In nucleotides, the CDR3 is TGTGCCAGCAGCGCAACAGTGTTCACCGGGGAGCTGTTTTTT.

The chain is built from TRBV9 and TRBJ1-2; no definite D call. The CDR3 is 15 residues long. The germline V gene has CDR1 SGDLS and CDR2 YYNGEE. The V gene lost 5 bases and the J gene lost 5 bases, with 19 bases spanning the gap. The chain's CDR3 is CASSLSSDPGYGYTF. CDR3 bases: TGTGCCAGCAGTCTTTCTTCCGATCCGGGGTATGGCTACACCTTC.

The gene calls are TRBV7-6 and TRBJ1-5, with 7 bases lining up with TRBD1. The CDR3 totals 15 residues. Trimming took 2 bases from V and 0 from J; bases not matched to a gene: 1. The V gene's germline CDR1 is SGHVS and CDR2 FNYEAQ. CDR3 amino acids: CASSLQGGSNQPQHF. CDR3 in DNA: TGTGCCAGCAGCTTACAGGGGGGTAGCAATCAGCCCCAGCATTTT.

V and J are TRBV6-5 and TRBJ1-6; 9 nucleotides align to TRBD1. V trimming: 4 bases; J trimming: 7 bases; junction bases outside the gene matches: 5. Germline lookup yields CDR1 MNHEY and CDR2 SVGAGI. This CDR3 has 15 residues. CDR3 DNA: TGTGCCAGCAGTTGGGGGACAGGGAGAAATTCACCCCTCCACTTT. Translation: CASSWGTGRNSPLHF.

The rearrangement joins TRBV6-5 to TRBJ1-2, with D possibly being TRBD1 (5 bases). With 6 bases removed from V and 2 bases from J, the gap between germline ends came to 16 bases. CDR3 length: 15 amino acids. CDR1 MNHEY and CDR2 SVGAGI come from the germline V gene. CDR3 nucleotides: TGTGCCAGCAGCTATTGGGGAGACAGAAACTATGGCTACACCTTC. Its translation: CASSYWGDRNYGYTF.

This clone has just a few counts. The chain links TRBV7-8 to TRBJ1-5; D is unclear. V gave up 1 base and J gave up 0 bases, with 4 bases separating them. The CDR3 runs to 14 residues. The germline gives CDR1 SGHVS, CDR2 FQNEAQ. Here the CDR3 DNA reads TGTGCCAGCAGCTTAGAGGGTAGCAATCAGCCCCAGCATTTT. This codes for CASSLEGSNQPQHF.

This clone has more than one count but fewer than ten. The V call is TRBV10-1, the J call TRBJ2-3; no clear D. The length of the CDR3 is 15 residues. In germline, CDR1 is WNHNN, CDR2 SYGVQD (reference sequence). V shed 0 bases and J shed 2 bases, with 9 bases lying between them. The CDR3 coding sequence is TGCGCCAGCAGTGAGTCGGTGCGGCACACAGATACGCAGTATTTT. The encoded protein is CASSESVRHTDTQYF.

This sequence joins TRBV9 and TRBJ2-2, with D hard to call. Trimming left V 3 bases short and J 7 bases short, with 10 bases between. Looked up from germline, CDR1 is SGDLS and CDR2 is YYNGEE. CDR3 length equals 13 residues. The CDR3 is CASSAQFHGELFF. The CDR3 DNA reads as TGTGCCAGCAGCGCCCAGTTTCACGGGGAGCTGTTTTTT.

The chain uses TRBV7-6 and TRBJ2-1; 10 bases align to TRBD1. The V gene's germline CDR1 is SGHVS and CDR2 FNYEAQ. V shed 5 bases, J shed 7 bases, and the junction held 8 bases outside the gene matches. This CDR3 contains 15 residues. CDR3 loop: CASSARRTGGNEQFF. The CDR3 DNA is TGTGCCAGCAGCGCCCGAAGGACAGGGGGAAATGAGCAGTTCTTC.

This clone was found a few times. The V call is TRBV9, the J call TRBJ1-1; D ambiguous. CDR3 length equals 15 residues. Germline V lookup: CDR1 SGDLS, CDR2 YYNGEE. Trimming cost V 0 bases and J 0 bases, with 9 bases left between them. The CDR3 DNA reads TGTGCCAGCAGCGTAGGTCCGTTCATGAACACTGAAGCTTTCTTT. It is translated as CASSVGPFMNTEAFF.

The chain carries TRBV5-6 and TRBJ2-5, with 10 bases fitting TRBD1. The CDR3 length is 17 residues. The V gene end was trimmed by 4 bases and the J gene end by 0 bases; junction bases not matched to a gene: 9. Germline CDR1 SGHDT, CDR2 YYEEEE. In DNA form, the CDR3 reads TGTGCCAGCAGCCGGGGACAGGGGTCTACGTACCAAGAGACCCAGTACTTC. Encoded protein: CASSRGQGSTYQETQYF.

In DNA form, the CDR3 reads TGCGCCAGCAGCTTGGAAGGGCGAGGGGAAAAACTGTTTTTT. Its translation is CASSLEGRGEKLFF. The chain carries TRBV5-1 and TRBJ1-4; no clear D. Trimming took 0 bases from V and 8 from J, leaving 11 bases between them. The CDR3 totals 14 residues. CDR1 SGHRS and CDR2 YFSETQ come from the germline V gene. The full variable domain, in which reference TRBV5-1 and TRBJ1-4 provide the parts outside the CDR3, is KAGVTQTPRYLIKTRGQQVTLSCSPISGHRSVSWYQQTPGQGLQFLFEYFSETQRNKGNFPGRFSGRQFSNSRSEMNVSTLELGDSALYLCASSLEGRGEKLFFGSGTQLSVL.

V is TRBV30 and J is TRBJ1-1, with D possibly being TRBD1 (5 bases). Germline-derived CDR1 and CDR2 are GTSNPN and SVGIG (reference sequence). This CDR3 region has 16 residues. V was cut by 2 bases and J by 3 bases, with 19 bases left in between. The CDR3 nucleotides read TGTGCCTGGAGTCCTCATCGGGGCCCGGGGGACACTGAAGCTTTCTTT. Translated, it gives CAWSPHRGPGDTEAFF.

The gene calls are TRBV27 and TRBJ2-7; D perhaps matches TRBD1 (5 bases). V was clipped by 6 bases and J by 4 bases, with 22 bases between them. CDR1 is MNHEY, CDR2 SMNVEV, per germline (reference sequence). The CDR3 sequence is 16 residues long. The DNA for the CDR3 is TGTGCCAGCAGCCTCCGTCAGGGCCACGGATTGTACGAGCAGTACTTC. Protein: CASSLRQGHGLYEQYF.

The chain carries TRBV30 and TRBJ1-5; a possible D gene is TRBD1 (5 bases). Germline CDR1 reads GTSNPN; CDR2 reads SVGIG (reference sequence). The CDR3 spans 15 residues. V lost 5 bases to trimming and J lost 0 bases, with 14 bases between them. The CDR3 sequence is CAWAIGHISNQPQHF. The CDR3 nucleotides are TGTGCCTGGGCAATAGGACACATTAGCAATCAGCCCCAGCATTTT.